This TCR beta chain was identified during a study of OX40 agonist ivuxolimab in advanced cancers. Study-level background: One hepatocellular carcinoma and a couple of cutaneous melanoma patients partially responded. The study, taken as a whole, reports: The mean number of expanded clones was higher in CD8+ T cells than in CD4+.

This clone showed up just once. Its matching antigen is unknown. Libraries were prepared by immunoSEQ multiplex PCR; TCRdb keeps only in-frame clonotypes and omits some of them. The sample records roughly 64,000 clones, around four fifths being singletons. Per germline, CDR1 SQVTM and CDR2 ANQGSEA. The CDR3 sequence is 13 residues long. J was trimmed by 6 bases and V by 7 bases; bases with no gene match: 12. This TCR came from an adult with an advanced solid tumor such as melanoma, head and neck, liver or kidney cancer. Sequencing was performed on CD4+ or CD8+ T cells sorted from blood, taken in a trial of the OX40 agonist ivuxolimab. J is TRBJ2-7 and V is TRBV29-1; 7 bases line up with TRBD1. The CDR3 region has the DNA TGCAGCGCTTCACAGGGGTTGGGAATCGAGCAGTACTTC. As protein: CSASQGLGIEQYF.